Below are 21 T cell receptor beta chains sequenced from a single sample in a study of cytomegalovirus exposure and HLA in healthy donors. PCR primers comprised 60 Vbeta and 13 Jbeta primers. Repertoires were generated with immunoSEQ multiplex PCR, while TCRdb's copy carries only in-frame clones and drops some. The top ten hold approximately 2.9% of the sample, which has about 150,000 clones, 80% to 85% seen once. The sequenced sample was PBMCs. These receptors originate from a woman aged 30 to 39 in good health and CMV-seronegative.

The J gene is TRBJ1-5, the V gene TRBV2, with TRBD1 as a possible D gene (5 bases). Trimming took off 6 bases at V and 3 bases at J, with 12 bases between the two ends. The CDR3 has 14 amino acids. CDR1 SNHLY and CDR2 FYNNEI come from the germline V gene. Written as DNA, the CDR3 is TGTGCCAGCAGATCGGACACAATCAATCAGCCCCAGCATTTT. It codes for CASRSDTINQPQHF. Supplemented by reference TRBV2 and TRBJ1-5, the full variable domain reads EPEVTQTPSHQVTQMGQEVILRCVPISNHLYFYWYRQILGQKVEFLVSFYNNEISEKSEIFDDQFSVERPDGSNFTLKIRSTKLEDSAMYFCASRSDTINQPQHFGDGTRLSIL.

This clone occurred a few times. CDR3 bases: TGTGCCAGCTCACCGACAGGGTCCGGTAATGAGCAGTTCTTC. Protein: CASSPTGSGNEQFF. J is TRBJ2-1 and V is TRBV18; the match to TRBD1 covers 7 bases. V was pared by 3 bases and J by 7 bases, with 6 bases of the junction left unmatched. The germline gives CDR1 KGHSH, CDR2 LQKENI. The CDR3 is 14 residues long.

The chain carries TRBV7-9 and TRBJ1-2; no reliable D call. Germline lookup yields CDR1 SEHNR and CDR2 FQNEAQ (reference sequence). The CDR3 extends over 11 amino acids. Trimming pared 2 bases from V and 14 bases from J, leaving 12 bases between. The CDR3 reads CASSLTSVWTF. The CDR3 nucleotides read TGTGCCAGCAGCTTAACCTCGGTATGGACCTTC.

The J gene is TRBJ2-1, the V gene TRBV19; 7 nucleotides align to TRBD1. With V trimmed by 5 bases and J by 10 bases, 8 bases remained unmatched. The germline V gene encodes CDR1 LNHDA and CDR2 SQIVND (reference sequence). This CDR3 region has 13 residues. The CDR3 region has the DNA TGTGCCAGTAGTGGATACAGGGGTCAAGAGCAGTTCTTC. It codes for CASSGYRGQEQFF.

This clone was seen only a few times. The rearrangement links TRBV6-5 to TRBJ1-2; 8 nucleotides align to TRBD1. The ends lost 5 bases at V and 1 base at J; junction bases unmatched: 6. The CDR3 is made up of 15 amino acids. Germline-derived CDR1 and CDR2 are MNHEY and SVGAGI. The CDR3: CASSPGQDNNYGYTF. The DNA of the CDR3 is TGTGCCAGCAGTCCGGGACAGGACAATAACTATGGCTACACCTTC.

In this sample, this clone turned up a few times. V and J are TRBV5-1 and TRBJ1-4; TRBD1 is a possible D gene (6 bases). Germline CDR1 is SGHRS and CDR2 is YFSETQ. The CDR3 is 15 residues long. The ends were cut back, 3 bases at V and 1 base at J, with 10 bases in the middle. CDR3 sequence (DNA): TGCGCCAGCAGCTCGACAGGCATAACTAATGAAAAACTGTTTTTT. It encodes CASSSTGITNEKLFF.

The J gene is TRBJ2-7, the V gene TRBV4-1; 9 nucleotides align to TRBD2. J lost 7 bases, V lost 4 bases, and 11 bases had no gene match. The CDR3 contains 15 residues. Germline assignment: CDR1 MGHRA and CDR2 YSYEKL. The CDR3 spells CASSLGSSGTGEQYF. The CDR3 DNA reads TGCGCCAGCAGCCTTGGTTCTAGCGGGACGGGGGAGCAGTACTTC.

The chain uses TRBV7-9 and TRBJ2-7; 7 bases align to TRBD1. V shed 1 base and J 6 bases; nucleotides not matched to a gene: 9. CDR3 length: 15 residues. Germline-derived CDR1 and CDR2 are SEHNR and FQNEAQ (reference sequence). The CDR3 nucleotides are TGTGCCAGCAGCTTAGTTCTAGGGGGCAATAGCGAGCAGTACTTC. This translates into CASSLVLGGNSEQYF.

This chain joins TRBV7-3 and TRBJ1-1; TRBD1 aligns across 10 bases. CDR1 is SGHTA and CDR2 is FQGTGA in the germline V gene. V shed 5 bases, J shed 9 bases, and the junction held 12 bases outside the gene matches. This CDR3 contains 15 residues. The CDR3 spells CASSRSNTTGGQAFF. The CDR3 bases are TGTGCCAGCAGCCGATCAAACACGACAGGGGGCCAAGCTTTCTTT.

The rearrangement links TRBV18 to TRBJ1-2; D is perhaps TRBD1 (5 bases). CDR1 and CDR2 (germline): KGHSH, LQKENI. Trimming shortened V by 3 bases and J by 2 bases, and 10 bases separated the two germline ends. The CDR3 contains 14 residues. CDR3 nucleotides: TGTGCCAGCTCACCGGGTGACAGAAACTATGGCTACACCTTC. It encodes CASSPGDRNYGYTF. Full variable domain (remainder filled in from reference TRBV18 and TRBJ1-2): NAGVMQNPRHLVRRRGQEARLRCSPMKGHSHVYWYRQLPEEGLKFMVYLQKENIIDESGMPKERFSAEFPKEGPSILRIQQVVRGDSAAYFCASSPGDRNYGYTFGSGTRLTVV.

The chain uses TRBV6-5 and TRBJ2-3, with D possibly TRBD2 on 5 matching bases. V gave up 6 bases and J gave up 0 bases, with 10 bases separating them. This CDR3 is built from 14 residues. The germline CDR1 and CDR2 sequences are MNHEY and SVGAGI. Written as DNA, the CDR3 is TGTGCCAGCAGCCGTAGCGTTAGCACAGATACGCAGTATTTT. It codes for CASSRSVSTDTQYF.

CDR3 region: CASAAARATAEAFF. The CDR3 DNA is TGTGCCAGCGCAGCAGCCAGGGCTACCGCTGAAGCTTTCTTT. The chain employs TRBV27 and TRBJ1-1; tentative D call: TRBD1 (5 bases). Germline V gene lookup returns CDR1 MNHEY and CDR2 SMNVEV (reference sequence). Trimming took off 8 bases at V and 6 bases at J, with 19 bases between the two ends. The CDR3 is made up of 14 amino acids.

V is TRBV7-2 and J is TRBJ2-7; 10 bases line up with TRBD2. The CDR3 loop spans 15 amino acids. Germline CDR1 is SGHTA and CDR2 is FQGNSA. Trimming at V came to 4 bases and at J to 0 bases, leaving 3 bases not matched to a gene. The DNA for the CDR3 is TGTGCCAGCAGCTACTTAGCGGGGGGCTCCTACGAGCAGTACTTC. It specifies CASSYLAGGSYEQYF.

The rearrangement uses TRBV7-2 and TRBJ2-6, with D perhaps TRBD1 (6 bases). The CDR3 has 17 amino acids. V gave up 5 bases and J gave up 0 bases, with 14 bases separating them. Germline V lookup: CDR1 SGHTA, CDR2 FQGNSA. CDR3 in amino acids: CASSLDRPSSGANVLTF. CDR3 nucleotide sequence: TGTGCCAGCAGCCTAGACAGGCCCAGCTCTGGGGCCAACGTCCTGACTTTC.

The genes are TRBV5-4 and TRBJ2-1; the match to TRBD1 covers 9 bases. Germline V gene sequence: CDR1 SGHNT, CDR2 YYREEE (reference sequence). The CDR3 totals 14 residues. V was clipped by 9 bases and J by 3 bases; unmatched bases: 7. CDR3 sequence reads: CATTGTGNYNEQFF. Written as DNA, the CDR3 is TGTGCCACTACCGGGACAGGGAACTACAATGAGCAGTTCTTC.

Regarding this clone: One end of the junction is discordant with germline, which a read error may explain. The chain joins TRBV5-1 to TRBJ2-3; D remains unclear. CDR1 SGHRS and CDR2 YFSETQ come from the germline V gene. CDR3 length equals 15 residues. CDR3 sequence (DNA): TGCGCCGGCAGCTTTTATAGCTTTGGGACAGATACGCAGTATTTT. Its translation is CAGSFYSFGTDTQYF.

The chain joins TRBV19 to TRBJ1-1; 7 nucleotides agree with TRBD1. After removal of 3 bases from V and 1 base from J, the junction contained 5 bases not matched to a gene. The CDR3 is 15 amino acids. Germline V gene data show CDR1 as LNHDA and CDR2 as SQIVND (reference sequence). In DNA, the CDR3 is TGTGCCAGTAGTATCGACAGGGTGGGGAACACTGAAGCTTTCTTT. Its protein is CASSIDRVGNTEAFF.

The V gene is TRBV5-1, the J gene TRBJ1-1; 11 bases are a match to TRBD1. The length of the CDR3 is 17 residues. V shed 4 bases, J shed 6 bases, and the junction held 14 bases outside the gene matches. The germline gives CDR1 SGHRS, CDR2 YFSETQ. In DNA form, the CDR3 reads TGCGCCAGCAGCCCCCGGAGTGGGGGACAGGGGGACGCTGAAGCTTTCTTT. Amino acids: CASSPRSGGQGDAEAFF. The full variable domain, in which reference TRBV5-1 and TRBJ1-1 provide the parts outside the CDR3, is KAGVTQTPRYLIKTRGQQVTLSCSPISGHRSVSWYQQTPGQGLQFLFEYFSETQRNKGNFPGRFSGRQFSNSRSEMNVSTLELGDSALYLCASSPRSGGQGDAEAFFGQGTRLTVV.

This chain links TRBV5-1 with TRBJ1-2; tentative D call: TRBD1 (6 bases). V was trimmed by 7 bases and J by 8 bases, leaving 18 bases between them. This CDR3 contains 13 residues. Germline CDR1 and CDR2: SGHRS and YFSETQ. In DNA, the CDR3 is TGCGCCAGCGGCATAGCAGGGGTACGGGGCTACACCTTC. Protein: CASGIAGVRGYTF.

This clone was counted between two and nine times. This sequence joins TRBV28 and TRBJ2-7; D is possibly TRBD2 (6 bases). CDR3 length: 15 residues. With 6 bases removed from V and 4 bases from J, the gap between germline ends came to 19 bases. The germline CDR1 and CDR2 sequences are MDHEN and SYDVKM. The CDR3 DNA reads as TGTGCCAGCAGCTTCTTCGGGGGACCGGAATACGAGCAGTACTTC. Amino acids: CASSFFGGPEYEQYF.

This chain connects TRBV18 to TRBJ2-3; 13 bases are a match to TRBD2. The CDR3 loop spans 17 amino acids. Germline V gene data show CDR1 as KGHSH and CDR2 as LQKENI. V lost 5 bases, J lost 5 bases, and 10 bases stayed unmatched. CDR3 sequence reads: CASSSQALAGGKDTQYF. The DNA of the CDR3 is TGTGCCAGCTCATCCCAGGCACTAGCGGGAGGGAAAGATACGCAGTATTTT.